A selection of T cell receptor beta chains follows, all from one sample in a study of T cells after yellow fever vaccination. TCRdb passed the 5' RACE reads through MiXCR, listing each CDR3 protein once. The sample lists approximately 120,000 distinct CDR3 sequences, about 7.4% seen once, with around 2.7% in the top ten. The sample here was CD4+ T cells sorted from PBMCs, taken more than 8 days after the first yellow fever vaccination. These receptors all stem from a man younger than 35 who received the YFV17D yellow fever vaccine. CDR3s include the opening cysteine and the closing phenylalanine or tryptophan. The D gene is left open where the match is weak. The size entry is marked missing in some rows and otherwise reads once, few, many or a size class.

cdr3_aa: CASAGDAADTQYF; cdr3_nt: TGTGCAAGCGCGGGGGACGCAGCAGATACGCAGTATTTT; d_call: TRBD2; j_call: TRBJ2-3; v_call: TRBV7-2; clone_size: many
cdr3_aa: CASGPGTSFLVDTQYF; cdr3_nt: TGTGCTAGTGGTCCCGGGACTAGCTTTTTGGTGGATACGCAGTATTTT; d_call: TRBD2; j_call: TRBJ2-3; v_call: TRBV12-5; clone_size: many
cdr3_aa: CASSLDLQAGPSEKLFF; cdr3_nt: TGTGCCAGCAGTTTAGACTTACAAGCGGGCCCGTCCGAAAAACTGTTTTTT; d_call: -; j_call: TRBJ1-4; v_call: TRBV12-3/TRBV12-4; clone_size: few
cdr3_aa: CSVDAKAGVGYTF; cdr3_nt: TGCAGCGTTGACGCAAAAGCGGGCGTGGGCTACACCTTC; d_call: -; j_call: TRBJ1-2; v_call: TRBV29-1; clone_size: few
cdr3_aa: CASSSLLQFAQYF; cdr3_nt: TGTGCCAGCAGCTCCCTACTCCAATTCGCGCAGTACTTC; d_call: -; j_call: TRBJ2-7; v_call: TRBV7-2; clone_size: many
cdr3_aa: CASSLPMEGTQYF; cdr3_nt: TGTGCCAGCAGCTTGCCGATGGAAGGTACGCAGTATTTT; d_call: -; j_call: TRBJ2-3; v_call: TRBV7-2; clone_size: many
cdr3_aa: CASSGQGVTGELFF; cdr3_nt: TGTGCCAGCAGTGGACAGGGGGTCACCGGGGAGCTGTTTTTT; d_call: TRBD1; j_call: TRBJ2-2; v_call: TRBV12-3/TRBV12-4; clone_size: many
cdr3_aa: CSAARPGHSHQPQHF; cdr3_nt: TGCAGTGCTGCCAGGCCGGGACACTCCCATCAGCCCCAGCATTTT; d_call: -; j_call: TRBJ1-5; v_call: TRBV20-1; clone_size: many
cdr3_aa: CASSQDFGGRNAFF; cdr3_nt: TGCGCCAGCAGCCAAGATTTCGGGGGGAGGAATGCTTTCTTT; d_call: -; j_call: TRBJ1-1; v_call: TRBV4-3; clone_size: many
cdr3_aa: CASSPVLEGQETQYF; cdr3_nt: TGTGCCAGCTCACCAGTCTTAGAGGGTCAAGAGACCCAGTACTTC; d_call: -; j_call: TRBJ2-5; v_call: TRBV18; clone_size: many
cdr3_aa: CASSAQGPGELFF; cdr3_nt: TGCGCCAGCAGCGCACAGGGACCCGGGGAGCTGTTTTTT; d_call: -; j_call: TRBJ2-2; v_call: TRBV5-1; clone_size: many
cdr3_aa: CASSLGAGGTGELFF; cdr3_nt: TGTGCCAGCAGCTTAGGGGCAGGGGGCACCGGGGAGCTGTTTTTT; d_call: TRBD1; j_call: TRBJ2-2; v_call: TRBV7-2; clone_size: many
cdr3_aa: CASSPWTGEFSEQFF; cdr3_nt: TGTGCCAGCAGTCCTTGGACGGGCGAATTCAGTGAGCAGTTCTTC; d_call: -; j_call: TRBJ2-1; v_call: TRBV12-3/TRBV12-4; clone_size: many
cdr3_aa: CASSPRGETQYF; cdr3_nt: TGTGCCAGCAGCCCACGGGGGGAGACCCAGTACTTC; d_call: -; j_call: TRBJ2-5; v_call: TRBV3-1; clone_size: many
cdr3_aa: CASSLSGTGSGANVLTF; cdr3_nt: TGTGCCAGCAGCTTATCCGGGACAGGTTCTGGGGCCAACGTCCTGACTTTC; d_call: TRBD1; j_call: TRBJ2-6; v_call: TRBV7-9; clone_size: -
cdr3_aa: CASSPLAGGPEETQYF; cdr3_nt: TGTGCCAGCAGTCCGCTAGCGGGGGGGCCTGAGGAGACCCAGTACTTC; d_call: TRBD2; j_call: TRBJ2-5; v_call: TRBV11-2; clone_size: few
cdr3_aa: CASSLLGQMNTGELFF; cdr3_nt: TGTGCCAGCAGCTTATTGGGACAGATGAACACCGGGGAGCTGTTTTTT; d_call: TRBD1; j_call: TRBJ2-2; v_call: TRBV7-9; clone_size: many
cdr3_aa: CASSLWLGETQYF; cdr3_nt: TGTGCCAGCAGCTTGTGGCTGGGAGAGACCCAGTACTTC; d_call: -; j_call: TRBJ2-5; v_call: TRBV7-9; clone_size: many
cdr3_aa: CSARRGGEPDTQYF; cdr3_nt: TGCAGTGCTCGTCGGGGGGGGGAACCAGATACGCAGTATTTT; d_call: TRBD2; j_call: TRBJ2-3; v_call: TRBV20-1; clone_size: -
cdr3_aa: CASSQGLQATNEKLFF; cdr3_nt: TGCGCCAGCAGCCAAGGCCTACAGGCAACTAATGAAAAACTGTTTTTT; d_call: -; j_call: TRBJ1-4; v_call: TRBV4-1; clone_size: many
cdr3_aa: CATSRDAGMNTEAFF; cdr3_nt: TGTGCCACCAGCAGAGATGCTGGGATGAACACTGAAGCTTTCTTT; d_call: -; j_call: TRBJ1-1; v_call: TRBV15; clone_size: many
cdr3_aa: CASSQAPQSPLHF; cdr3_nt: TGTGCCAGCAGCCAGGCCCCCCAGTCACCCCTCCACTTT; d_call: -; j_call: TRBJ1-6; v_call: TRBV11-2; clone_size: many
cdr3_aa: CASSYDRNTEAFF; cdr3_nt: TGTGCCAGCAGCTATGACAGGAACACTGAAGCTTTCTTT; d_call: -; j_call: TRBJ1-1; v_call: TRBV7-2; clone_size: many
cdr3_aa: CASSFGQADEQYF; cdr3_nt: TGTGCCAGCAGCTTCGGACAGGCGGACGAGCAGTACTTC; d_call: TRBD1; j_call: TRBJ2-7; v_call: TRBV7-6; clone_size: many
cdr3_aa: CASSQEVNRERDSPLHF; cdr3_nt: TGTGCCAGCAGCCAAGAAGTCAACAGGGAACGGGATTCACCCCTCCACTTT; d_call: -; j_call: TRBJ1-6; v_call: TRBV4-2; clone_size: many
cdr3_aa: CASSHADSSGNTIYF; cdr3_nt: TGTGCCAGCAGCCATGCAGACAGCTCTGGAAACACCATATATTTT; d_call: -; j_call: TRBJ1-3; v_call: TRBV12-3/TRBV12-4; clone_size: many
cdr3_aa: CASSWGQYNEQFF; cdr3_nt: TGTGCCAGCAGCTGGGGACAGTACAATGAGCAGTTCTTC; d_call: TRBD1; j_call: TRBJ2-1; v_call: TRBV5-6; clone_size: many
cdr3_aa: CAMSPGLLRGLGTEAFF; cdr3_nt: TGTGCCATGAGCCCCGGGCTCCTCAGGGGGCTCGGCACTGAAGCTTTCTTT; d_call: TRBD1; j_call: TRBJ1-1; v_call: TRBV4-2; clone_size: -
cdr3_aa: CGKSSGLSTGELFF; cdr3_nt: TGCGGTAAAAGCTCGGGCCTATCCACCGGGGAGCTGTTTTTT; d_call: -; j_call: TRBJ2-2; v_call: TRBV20-1; clone_size: few
cdr3_aa: CASSQEFVDWTPDNYGYTF; cdr3_nt: TGCGCCAGCAGCCAAGAGTTCGTTGACTGGACACCCGACAACTATGGCTACACCTTC; d_call: -; j_call: TRBJ1-2; v_call: TRBV4-3; clone_size: -
cdr3_aa: CASNSPNLGPDTQYF; cdr3_nt: TGTGCCAGCAACAGTCCTAACCTGGGGCCAGATACGCAGTATTTT; d_call: -; j_call: TRBJ2-3; v_call: TRBV6-1; clone_size: many
cdr3_aa: CASRLGGIRNQPQHF; cdr3_nt: TGTGCCAGTCGACTTGGGGGGATTCGCAATCAGCCCCAGCATTTT; d_call: -; j_call: TRBJ1-5; v_call: TRBV12-3/TRBV12-4; clone_size: many
cdr3_aa: CASSLGLGSTYNEQFF; cdr3_nt: TGTGCCAGCAGCTTGGGGTTGGGGTCGACTTACAATGAGCAGTTCTTC; d_call: -; j_call: TRBJ2-1; v_call: TRBV5-6; clone_size: many
cdr3_aa: CASSLRDLGGNEQFF; cdr3_nt: TGTGCCAGCAGTCTCCGGGACCTGGGGGGCAATGAGCAGTTCTTC; d_call: -; j_call: TRBJ2-1; v_call: TRBV3-1; clone_size: many
cdr3_aa: CATSRDILQKLFF; cdr3_nt: TGTGCCACCAGCCGGGATATCCTTCAAAAACTGTTTTTT; d_call: -; j_call: TRBJ1-4; v_call: TRBV10-3; clone_size: many
cdr3_aa: CSAPTGTSQETQYF; cdr3_nt: TGCAGTGCTCCGACCGGGACGTCTCAAGAGACCCAGTACTTC; d_call: -; j_call: TRBJ2-5; v_call: TRBV20-1; clone_size: many
cdr3_aa: CASSSISGGLNNEQFF; cdr3_nt: TGTGCCAGCAGTTCCATCAGCGGGGGGCTAAACAATGAGCAGTTCTTC; d_call: TRBD2; j_call: TRBJ2-1; v_call: TRBV27; clone_size: many
cdr3_aa: CASSTSRGSGNTIYF; cdr3_nt: TGTGCCAGCAGCACGAGCAGGGGCTCTGGAAACACCATATATTTT; d_call: -; j_call: TRBJ1-3; v_call: TRBV5-5; clone_size: many
cdr3_aa: CASSPGTSGADTQYF; cdr3_nt: TGCGCCAGCAGCCCTGGGACTAGCGGGGCGGATACGCAGTATTTT; d_call: TRBD2; j_call: TRBJ2-3; v_call: TRBV5-1; clone_size: many
cdr3_aa: CASSLTPGGRSTDTQYF; cdr3_nt: TGTGCCAGCAGCTTAACCCCCGGCGGAAGGAGCACAGATACGCAGTATTTT; d_call: -; j_call: TRBJ2-3; v_call: TRBV7-2; clone_size: few
cdr3_aa: CASSLAGRGFGNTIYF; cdr3_nt: TGTGCCAGCAGCTTAGCGGGCCGGGGATTCGGAAACACCATATATTTT; d_call: -; j_call: TRBJ1-3; v_call: TRBV7-9; clone_size: -
cdr3_aa: CASSYSDREGEAFF; cdr3_nt: TGTGCCAGCAGTTATTCCGACAGGGAGGGTGAAGCTTTCTTT; d_call: TRBD1; j_call: TRBJ1-1; v_call: TRBV6-5; clone_size: many